The 6 T cell receptor beta chains below were found in one sample sequenced in a study of T cells in localized non-small cell lung cancer. The repertoire was sequenced with immunoSEQ multiplex PCR; TCRdb's copy has only in-frame clones and lacks some. The sample includes fewer than 3,000 clones, around 20% of them seen just once. The sequences come from lung tumor tissue, collected before any cancer treatment. All receptors come from a male donor aged 60 or older with stage I lung adenocarcinoma.

The chain employs TRBV2 and TRBJ2-2; no firm D call. Germline CDR1 SNHLY, CDR2 FYNNEI. V was trimmed by 4 bases and J by 5 bases, leaving 8 bases between them. The CDR3 is 13 amino acids. CDR3 nucleotide sequence: TGTGCCAGCAGTGCCCTGGGGACCGGGGAGCTGTTTTTT. It encodes CASSALGTGELFF.

The sample holds a few counts of this clone. This chain uses TRBV6-8 with TRBJ1-4; 9 bases are a match to TRBD1. V lost 4 bases to trimming and J lost 8 bases; unmatched junction nucleotides: 8. Germline V gene lookup returns CDR1 MNHGY and CDR2 SAAAGT. The CDR3 contains 15 residues. The CDR3 DNA reads TGTGCCAGCAGTTCTCCGGGACAGGGAAAGGAAAAACTGTTTTTT. Its translation is CASSSPGQGKEKLFF.

This clone appeared many times. V and J are TRBV6-8 and TRBJ2-3, with 9 bases matching TRBD2. The V gene's germline CDR1 is MNHGY and CDR2 SAAAGT. This CDR3 spans 15 amino acids. Trimming removed 6 bases from V and 0 bases from J; junction bases left unmatched: 4. CDR3 DNA: TGTGCCAGCAGGCGACTAGCGGCTAGCACAGATACGCAGTATTTT. Protein: CASRRLAASTDTQYF.

The chain couples TRBV6-8 to TRBJ2-7; 9 nucleotides agree with TRBD2. This CDR3 spans 15 amino acids. V trimming: 6 bases; J trimming: 2 bases; junction bases outside the gene matches: 8. Germline V gene lookup returns CDR1 MNHGY and CDR2 SAAAGT. This CDR3 reads CASSGGGGQTYEQYF. In DNA form, the CDR3 reads TGTGCCAGCAGCGGCGGGGGGGGACAGACCTACGAGCAGTACTTC.

This clone occurred a few times. The chain has TRBV11-3 and TRBJ1-5; the D gene is possibly TRBD1 (6 bases). Germline V gene lookup returns CDR1 SGHNT and CDR2 YENEEA. Trimming left V 2 bases short and J 3 bases short, with 17 bases between. CDR3 length: 17 residues. The CDR3 region has the DNA TGTGCCAGCAGCTTAAGCTATGGCGGACAGACCAATCAGCCCCAGCATTTT. Its translation is CASSLSYGGQTNQPQHF.

The V gene is TRBV19, the J gene TRBJ2-2; D is perhaps TRBD1 (6 bases). The germline V gene encodes CDR1 LNHDA and CDR2 SQIVND (reference sequence). With 9 bases removed from V and 0 bases from J, the gap between germline ends came to 14 bases. This CDR3 is 15 amino acids long. The CDR3 protein is CASRSGGPNTGELFF. The CDR3, as DNA: TGTGCCAGCCGGAGTGGGGGCCCGAACACCGGGGAGCTGTTTTTT.